The rows below give T cell receptor beta chains drawn from one sample of a study of neoadjuvant nivolumab and ipilimumab in lung cancer. The repertoire was sequenced with immunoSEQ multiplex PCR; TCRdb's copy has only in-frame clones and lacks some. Among roughly 28,000 clones listed, 65% to 85% were seen once. The specimen was tumor tissue, collected after neoadjuvant nivolumab, alone or with ipilimumab, at or shortly before surgery. These receptors were obtained from an adult with non-small cell lung cancer. Both conserved end residues are part of each CDR3. The order of the fields is clone size, CDR3 length, D gene, J gene, V gene, CDR3 protein, CDR3 DNA. The D gene is left open where the match is weak. Size is stated for part of the rows, as once, few or many counts, or as a class when the clone is expanded.

clone_size: -; cdr3_length: 13; d_call: -; j_call: TRBJ2-5; v_call: TRBV18; cdr3_aa: CASSPGHQETQYF; cdr3_nt: TGTGCCAGCTCACCCGGGCACCAAGAGACCCAGTACTTC
clone_size: -; cdr3_length: 11; d_call: -; j_call: TRBJ1-2; v_call: TRBV20-1; cdr3_aa: CSAPGVDGYTF; cdr3_nt: TGCAGTGCTCCCGGAGTTGATGGCTACACCTTC
clone_size: few; cdr3_length: 16; d_call: TRBD1; j_call: TRBJ2-3; v_call: TRBV5-1; cdr3_aa: CASSSTTGASTDTQYF; cdr3_nt: TGCGCCAGCAGCTCGACGACAGGGGCCAGCACAGATACGCAGTATTTT
clone_size: -; cdr3_length: 15; d_call: -; j_call: TRBJ2-2; v_call: TRBV25-1; cdr3_aa: CASSELEAGTGELFF; cdr3_nt: TGTGCCAGCAGTGAGTTGGAGGCCGGCACCGGGGAGCTGTTTTTT
clone_size: -; cdr3_length: 13; d_call: -; j_call: TRBJ2-7; v_call: TRBV18; cdr3_aa: CASSPDSPYEQYF; cdr3_nt: TGTGCCAGCTCCCCCGACAGTCCCTACGAGCAGTACTTC
clone_size: -; cdr3_length: 21; d_call: -; j_call: TRBJ1-1; v_call: TRBV12-5; cdr3_aa: CASGLVRVPGSMDVMNTEAFF; cdr3_nt: TGTGCTAGTGGTTTGGTAAGGGTTCCAGGCAGCATGGACGTTATGAACACTGAAGCTTTCTTT
clone_size: -; cdr3_length: 14; d_call: TRBD1; j_call: TRBJ2-7; v_call: TRBV5-7; cdr3_aa: CASSWTGSSYEQYF; cdr3_nt: TGTGCCAGCAGCTGGACAGGGAGCTCCTACGAGCAGTACTTC
clone_size: -; cdr3_length: 13; d_call: TRBD1; j_call: TRBJ1-1; v_call: TRBV25-1; cdr3_aa: CASSEMTGTEAFF; cdr3_nt: TGTGCCAGCAGTGAAATGACAGGGACTGAAGCTTTCTTT
clone_size: -; cdr3_length: 13; d_call: -; j_call: TRBJ2-5; v_call: TRBV29-1; cdr3_aa: CSVSSSAGETQYF; cdr3_nt: TGCAGCGTCTCTTCATCGGCAGGGGAGACCCAGTACTTC
clone_size: -; cdr3_length: 16; d_call: TRBD1; j_call: TRBJ2-2; v_call: TRBV6-5; cdr3_aa: CASSYDPGQGGGELFF; cdr3_nt: TGTGCCAGCAGTTACGACCCGGGACAGGGGGGCGGGGAGCTGTTTTTT
clone_size: -; cdr3_length: 13; d_call: -; j_call: TRBJ1-1; v_call: TRBV14; cdr3_aa: CASSLPWSTEAFF; cdr3_nt: TGTGCCAGCAGCCTGCCCTGGAGCACTGAAGCTTTCTTT
clone_size: -; cdr3_length: 17; d_call: TRBD2; j_call: TRBJ2-1; v_call: TRBV28; cdr3_aa: CASSLSTSGASYNEQFF; cdr3_nt: TGTGCCAGCAGTCTCTCGACTAGCGGGGCTTCCTACAATGAGCAGTTCTTC
clone_size: -; cdr3_length: 13; d_call: TRBD1; j_call: TRBJ1-4; v_call: TRBV4-1; cdr3_aa: CASSRQGDEKLFF; cdr3_nt: TGCGCCAGCAGCCGACAGGGGGATGAAAAACTGTTTTTT
clone_size: -; cdr3_length: 16; d_call: TRBD2; j_call: TRBJ2-7; v_call: TRBV19; cdr3_aa: CARPQGLATQLGEQYF; cdr3_nt: TGTGCCAGACCTCAGGGACTAGCCACCCAACTGGGGGAGCAGTACTTC
clone_size: -; cdr3_length: 14; d_call: TRBD1; j_call: TRBJ2-1; v_call: TRBV2; cdr3_aa: CASSVQGAGNEQFF; cdr3_nt: TGTGCCAGCAGTGTACAGGGGGCCGGGAATGAGCAGTTCTTC
clone_size: -; cdr3_length: 15; d_call: TRBD1; j_call: TRBJ1-2; v_call: TRBV18; cdr3_aa: CASSQTGTGTEGYTF; cdr3_nt: TGTGCCAGCTCACAAACCGGGACAGGGACCGAAGGCTACACCTTC
clone_size: -; cdr3_length: 13; d_call: TRBD2; j_call: TRBJ2-1; v_call: TRBV7-2; cdr3_aa: CASSPGGGHEQFF; cdr3_nt: TGTGCCAGCAGCCCGGGGGGAGGACATGAGCAGTTCTTC
clone_size: -; cdr3_length: 15; d_call: -; j_call: TRBJ1-1; v_call: TRBV7-2; cdr3_aa: CASSLGAWGDTEAFF; cdr3_nt: TGTGCCAGCAGCTTAGGGGCGTGGGGGGACACTGAAGCTTTCTTT
clone_size: -; cdr3_length: 14; d_call: -; j_call: TRBJ2-7; v_call: TRBV9; cdr3_aa: CASSETGSHYEQYF; cdr3_nt: TGTGCCAGCAGCGAAACAGGGAGCCACTACGAGCAGTACTTC
clone_size: -; cdr3_length: 13; d_call: TRBD1; j_call: TRBJ1-2; v_call: TRBV29-1; cdr3_aa: CSADPGQGYGYTF; cdr3_nt: TGCAGCGCGGATCCAGGACAGGGGTATGGCTACACCTTC
clone_size: -; cdr3_length: 15; d_call: TRBD1; j_call: TRBJ2-1; v_call: TRBV2; cdr3_aa: CASTHDRDSYNEQFF; cdr3_nt: TGTGCCAGCACCCATGACAGGGACTCCTACAATGAGCAGTTCTTC
clone_size: -; cdr3_length: 15; d_call: -; j_call: TRBJ2-1; v_call: TRBV5-1; cdr3_aa: CASSLARRSYNEQFF; cdr3_nt: TGCGCCAGCAGCTTGGCACGCCGCTCCTACAATGAGCAGTTCTTC
clone_size: -; cdr3_length: 15; d_call: -; j_call: TRBJ1-1; v_call: TRBV6-5; cdr3_aa: CASSYSGTSNTEAFF; cdr3_nt: TGTGCCAGCAGTTACTCGGGGACCTCGAACACTGAAGCTTTCTTT
clone_size: -; cdr3_length: 17; d_call: -; j_call: TRBJ2-3; v_call: TRBV7-3; cdr3_aa: CASSLNMGGTGTDTQYF; cdr3_nt: TGTGCCAGCAGCTTAAATATGGGCGGGACCGGCACAGATACGCAGTATTTT
clone_size: -; cdr3_length: 14; d_call: -; j_call: TRBJ2-5; v_call: TRBV6-5; cdr3_aa: CASSYDLAQETQYF; cdr3_nt: TGTGCCAGCAGTTACGATTTGGCTCAAGAGACCCAGTACTTC
clone_size: -; cdr3_length: 10; d_call: -; j_call: TRBJ1-2; v_call: TRBV7-2; cdr3_aa: CASSLQVYTF; cdr3_nt: TGTGCCAGCAGCTTACAAGTCTACACCTTC